The present T cell receptor beta chain was sequenced within a study of control samples from healthy donors and cancer patients (dated by TCRdb to 2020 to 2021). For this clone: Its antigen is not yet known. No base quality information exists; no much larger clone differs at one position.

According to the germline V gene, CDR1 reads MNHEY and CDR2 reads SVGEGT. Reading from cysteine to phenylalanine, the CDR3 counts 16 amino acids. The entry retains the CDR3 DNA only, 48 bases that are in frame from base 1. Germline trimming: 5 bases from V, 8 bases from J; junction bases outside gene matches: 13. The method was the immunoSEQ multiplex PCR assay. The table comes from immuneACCESS by way of TCRdb, which keeps in-frame sequences with V and J called. Part of the clones is missing from these tables; in studies checked, under half for an unresolved V gene and the rest for unknown reasons. The table for this sample lists 25,000 to 35,000 clones; roughly 89% of them were counted only once. The biggest ten clones account for 1.5% to 2% of the sample.

The receptor was isolated from a woman aged 40-49 years with lung cancer. This receptor chain uses TRBV6-2 or TRBV6-3 and TRBJ2-1; 9 central bases correspond to TRBD2. The specimen sequenced was PBMCs. The CDR3 sequence is CASSPTQAGGQDEQFF. The DNA sequence is TGTGCCAGCAGTCCCACCCAGGCGGGGGGGCAAGATGAGCAGTTCTTC.